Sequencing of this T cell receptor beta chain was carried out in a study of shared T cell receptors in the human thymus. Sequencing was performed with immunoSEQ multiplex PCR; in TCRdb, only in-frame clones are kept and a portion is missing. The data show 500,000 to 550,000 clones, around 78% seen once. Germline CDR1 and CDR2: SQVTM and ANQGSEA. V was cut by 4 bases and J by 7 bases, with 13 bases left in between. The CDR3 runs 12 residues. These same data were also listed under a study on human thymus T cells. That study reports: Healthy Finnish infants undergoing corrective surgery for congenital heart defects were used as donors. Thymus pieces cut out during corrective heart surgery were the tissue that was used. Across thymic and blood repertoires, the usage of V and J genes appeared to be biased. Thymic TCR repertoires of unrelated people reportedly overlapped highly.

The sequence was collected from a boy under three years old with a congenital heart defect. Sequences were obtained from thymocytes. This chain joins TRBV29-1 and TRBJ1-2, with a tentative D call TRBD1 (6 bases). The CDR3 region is CSVASRGSGYTF. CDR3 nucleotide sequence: TGCAGCGTTGCAAGCAGGGGAAGTGGCTACACCTTC.